Listed below are T cell receptor beta chains from one sample, sequenced in a study of type 1 and type 2 diabetes patients. Each CDR3 protein is one row after TCRdb ran MiXCR on the multiplex PCR reads. The table has 250,000 or so distinct CDR3 sequences, approximately 45% seen once. The sequenced material came from peripheral blood mononuclear cells (PBMCs). These receptors all stem from a man between 18 and 29 years old with type 2 diabetes. The CDR3 runs from the conserved cysteine through the conserved F or W. The D gene is left open where the match is weak. Clone size, where shown, is once, few, many, or a class for clones that have expanded.

>.|TRBV4-1|TRBJ2-3|.
CASSQITPIDTQYF
TGCGCCAGCAGCCAAATCACGCCCATAGATACGCAGTATTTT
>.|TRBV28|TRBJ1-2|.
CASSVGSGQSYTF
TGTGCCAGCAGTGTCGGGTCGGGCCAGTCCTACACCTTC
>TRBD1|TRBV10-1|TRBJ1-5|few
CASSELQGALNNQPQHF
TGCGCCAGCAGTGAGCTACAGGGGGCCCTAAACAATCAGCCCCAGCATTTT
>TRBD2|TRBV20-1|TRBJ2-5|.
CSAREAATSDIRETQYF
TGCAGTGCTAGAGAGGCAGCGACTAGCGACATCCGGGAGACCCAGTACTTC
>.|TRBV4-2|TRBJ2-2|.
CASSQETATNTGELFF
TGTGCCAGCAGCCAAGAGACGGCAACGAACACCGGGGAGCTGTTTTTT
>TRBD1|TRBV29-1|TRBJ1-2|.
CSVEDKGQGRFGYTF
TGCAGCGTTGAAGATAAAGGACAGGGGCGGTTTGGCTACACCTTC
>.|TRBV27|TRBJ2-5|few
CASRLGGGETQYF
TGTGCCAGCAGGTTGGGAGGCGGAGAGACCCAGTACTTC
>TRBD2|TRBV12-3/TRBV12-4|TRBJ2-5|.
CASSLLAGEVSETQYF
TGTGCCAGCAGTTTACTAGCGGGAGAAGTATCGGAGACCCAGTACTTC
>.|TRBV9|TRBJ1-4|few
CASSAFGQPREKLFF
TGTGCCAGCAGCGCCTTTGGACAGCCCCGCGAAAAACTGTTTTTT
>TRBD1|TRBV25-1|TRBJ1-5|few
CASSESQGAEGKPQHF
TGTGCCAGCAGTGAGTCGCAGGGGGCTGAGGGGAAGCCCCAGCATTTT
>TRBD1|TRBV5-1|TRBJ2-7|few
CASSLYPQGSYEQYF
TGCGCCAGCAGCTTATATCCACAGGGGTCCTACGAGCAGTACTTC
>.|TRBV4-1|TRBJ1-1|.
CASSQVPSTEAFF
TGCGCCAGCAGCCAAGTCCCCTCCACTGAAGCTTTCTTT
>TRBD1|TRBV5-1|TRBJ1-1|few
CASSTYYPGTANTEAFF
TGCGCCAGCAGCACCTACTACCCCGGGACAGCGAACACTGAAGCTTTCTTT
>.|TRBV4-1|TRBJ2-1|.
CASSQDPASSYNEQFF
TGCGCCAGCAGCCAAGATCCGGCCAGCTCCTACAATGAGCAGTTCTTC
>.|TRBV19|TRBJ2-7|once
CASSRGRALYEQYF
TGTGCCAGTAGTAGAGGACGGGCTCTATACGAGCAGTACTTC
>.|TRBV4-1|TRBJ1-1|.
CASSQGVRYQNTEAFF
TGCGCCAGCAGCCAAGGCGTGCGATATCAGAACACTGAAGCTTTCTTT
>.|TRBV25-1|TRBJ1-4|few
CASSESGGNREKLFF
TGTGCCAGCAGTGAATCGGGCGGGAATAGAGAAAAACTGTTTTTT
>.|TRBV11-3|TRBJ2-5|few
CASSLAGGRVDCQETQYF
TGTGCCAGCAGCTTAGCCGGGGGGCGCGTCGATTGTCAAGAGACCCAGTACTTC
>.|TRBV12-3/TRBV12-4|TRBJ2-3|.
CASSSYGTDTQYF
TGTGCCAGCAGTTCTTACGGCACAGATACGCAGTATTTT
>.|TRBV11-2|TRBJ2-5|once
CASSEPGQEETQYF
TGTGCCAGCAGCGAGCCGGGACAAGAAGAGACCCAGTACTTC
>.|TRBV7-9|TRBJ1-2|.
CASTKSQGGYTF
TGTGCCAGCACCAAATCCCAGGGTGGCTACACCTTC
>.|TRBV5-1|TRBJ2-2|few
CASGTFANTGELFF
TGCGCCAGTGGGACATTCGCGAACACCGGGGAGCTGTTTTTT
>.|TRBV19|TRBJ1-6|many
CASSTYRVNSPLHF
TGTGCCAGTAGTACCTACAGGGTGAATTCACCCCTCCACTTT
>.|TRBV6-5|TRBJ1-1|.
CASTPPPGRDTEAFF
TGTGCCAGCACCCCCCCCCCAGGGAGGGACACTGAAGCTTTCTTT
>TRBD2|TRBV30|TRBJ2-1|.
CASTGTSGSEYEQFF
TGTGCCTCCACCGGGACTAGCGGGAGTGAGTATGAGCAGTTCTTC
>.|TRBV10-1|TRBJ2-2|.
CASSAGANTGELFF
TGCGCCAGCAGTGCAGGGGCGAACACCGGGGAGCTGTTTTTT
>TRBD2|TRBV7-2|TRBJ2-2|.
CASSLGGLEPTGELFF
TGTGCCAGCAGCCTGGGGGGACTAGAGCCAACCGGGGAGCTGTTTTTT
>TRBD2|TRBV6-1|TRBJ2-3|.
CASIPAPASGGTDTQYF
TGTGCCAGCATTCCGGCCCCCGCTAGCGGGGGGACAGATACGCAGTATTTT
>TRBD2|TRBV19|TRBJ2-3|.
CASSLRGELNTDTQYF
TGTGCCAGTAGTCTCCGGGGGGAACTAAACACAGATACGCAGTATTTT
>.|TRBV12-3/TRBV12-4|TRBJ2-1|once
CASSYLSGVEQFF
TGTGCCAGCAGTTACCTATCGGGAGTGGAGCAGTTCTTC
>.|TRBV2|TRBJ1-1|many
CASNVNTEAFF
TGTGCCAGCAACGTTAACACTGAAGCTTTCTTT
>.|TRBV10-1|TRBJ1-2|.
CAISEEGYGYTF
TGTGCCATCAGTGAGGAGGGTTATGGCTACACCTTC
>TRBD1|TRBV7-2|TRBJ2-7|once
CASSGGTGWEQYF
TGTGCCAGCAGCGGTGGGACAGGGTGGGAGCAGTACTTC
>.|TRBV20-1|TRBJ2-3|.
CSAQSGWDTQYF
TGCAGTGCTCAAAGCGGTTGGGATACGCAGTATTTT
>.|TRBV24-1|TRBJ2-7|.
CATSDRDRGHYEQYF
TGTGCCACCAGTGACAGGGACCGGGGACACTACGAGCAGTACTTC
>TRBD2|TRBV7-2|TRBJ2-3|few
CASSLGAGGGSTDTQYF
TGTGCCAGCAGCTTAGGTGCGGGGGGGGGTAGCACAGATACGCAGTATTTT
>.|TRBV15|TRBJ2-7|.
CATSRVSGTTGVYEQYF
TGTGCCACCAGCAGAGTTTCAGGGACTACAGGGGTCTACGAGCAGTACTTC
>.|TRBV4-1|TRBJ2-7|few
CASSQGPSSSYEQYF
TGCGCCAGCAGCCAAGGGCCCTCCAGCTCCTACGAGCAGTACTTC
>TRBD1|TRBV5-1|TRBJ1-2|.
CASRRDRGNYGYTF
TGCGCCAGCAGAAGGGACAGGGGGAACTATGGCTACACCTTC
>.|TRBV19|TRBJ2-5|.
CASSIARGMETQYF
TGTGCCAGTAGTATAGCTAGGGGGATGGAGACCCAGTACTTC
>TRBD2|TRBV4-3|TRBJ2-2|few
CASSQGSLAGQTGELFF
TGCGCCAGCAGCCAAGGGTCCCTAGCGGGGCAGACCGGGGAGCTGTTTTTT
>.|TRBV20-1|TRBJ2-1|.
CSARWQSNNEQFF
TGCAGTGCTAGGTGGCAATCCAACAATGAGCAGTTCTTC
>.|TRBV2|TRBJ2-4|.
CASSLWTSSRAKNIQYF
TGTGCCAGCAGCTTGTGGACATCCAGTCGGGCCAAAAACATTCAGTACTTC
>.|TRBV6-1|TRBJ2-5|.
CASSPLGETQYF
TGTGCCAGCAGTCCTTTGGGCGAGACCCAGTACTTC